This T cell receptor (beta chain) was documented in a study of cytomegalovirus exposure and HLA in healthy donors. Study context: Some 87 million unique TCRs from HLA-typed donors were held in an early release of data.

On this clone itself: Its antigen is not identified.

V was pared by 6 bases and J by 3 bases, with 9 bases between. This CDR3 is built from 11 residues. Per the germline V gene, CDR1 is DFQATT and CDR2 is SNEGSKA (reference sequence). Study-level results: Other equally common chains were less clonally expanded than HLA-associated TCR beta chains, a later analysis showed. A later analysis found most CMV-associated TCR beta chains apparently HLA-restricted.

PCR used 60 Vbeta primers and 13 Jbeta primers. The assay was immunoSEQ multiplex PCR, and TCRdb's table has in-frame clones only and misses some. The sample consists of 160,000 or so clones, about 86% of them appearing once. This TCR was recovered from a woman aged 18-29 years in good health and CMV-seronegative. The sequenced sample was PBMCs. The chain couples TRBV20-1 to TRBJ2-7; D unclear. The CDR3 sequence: CSARNSYEQYF. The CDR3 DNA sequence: TGCAGTGCCCGGAACAGCTACGAGCAGTACTTC.